The rows below give T cell receptor beta chains drawn from one sample of a study of T-cell reconstitution after alpha-beta-depleted transplantation in children. TCRdb ran MiXCR on the PCR reads and lists one entry per CDR3 protein. Of about 500,000 distinct CDR3 sequences listed, roughly 11% are singletons. This specimen was PBMCs, mostly from graft donor cells, taken 180 days after TCRalphabeta/CD19-depleted stem cell transplant. Receptors originate from a female patient aged 2-10 years who had a stem cell transplant for aplastic anemia, so the T cells may come from the graft donor. CDR3s include the opening cysteine and the closing phenylalanine or tryptophan. A D gene is named only where the DNA matches it firmly. For some rows the clone size is stated as once, few or many, or as a class when expanded; others skip it.

>TRBJ1-2|many|TRBD1|TRBV28
TGTGCCAGCAGTTCCGCGGGACAGGGCGGCTATGGCTACACCTTC
CASSSAGQGGYGYTF
>TRBJ1-2|NA|NA|TRBV9
TGTGCCAGCAGCGTAGTGGGGACCGGAGGAGATGGCTACACCTTC
CASSVVGTGGDGYTF
>TRBJ1-5|few|NA|TRBV4-2
TGTGCCAGCAGCCAAGATTTTACAGGCAATAGCAATCAGCCCCAGCATTTT
CASSQDFTGNSNQPQHF
>TRBJ2-7|NA|TRBD2|TRBV11-2
TGTGCCAGCAGCTTAGAGGGTGGGGGAGGCGGGAGGGCACACGAGCAGTACTTC
CASSLEGGGGGRAHEQYF
>TRBJ1-2|few|NA|TRBV14
TGTGCCAGCAGCCAATTTGAAAGGGGATTCTATGGCTACACCTTC
CASSQFERGFYGYTF
>TRBJ2-2|few|NA|TRBV28
TGTGCCAGCAGTTTAACGTCAGGTATTCGGACCGGGGAGCTGTTTTTT
CASSLTSGIRTGELFF
>TRBJ2-4|NA|NA|TRBV18
TGTGCCAGCTCCAGAAACGAACCGGGGACCCAAAACATTCAGTACTTC
CASSRNEPGTQNIQYF
>TRBJ2-7|few|NA|TRBV20-1
TGCAGTGCTTGGGGTTTCGACGAGCAGTACTTC
CSAWGFDEQYF
>TRBJ2-1|few|NA|TRBV20-1
TGCAGTGCTAGAGATTACGGGAGTTACAATGAGCAGTTCTTC
CSARDYGSYNEQFF
>TRBJ2-7|few|NA|TRBV12-3/TRBV12-4
TGTGCCAGCAGCTTCACTACCTCCTACGAGCAGTACTTC
CASSFTTSYEQYF
>TRBJ2-3|NA|TRBD2|TRBV9
TGTGCCAGCAGCGCCGGGAGGACTAGCGGTACGCAGTATTTT
CASSAGRTSGTQYF
>TRBJ2-1|NA|NA|TRBV7-8
TGTGCCAGCAGCCCCCGGGATACTAGCTCCTACAATGAGCAGTTCTTC
CASSPRDTSSYNEQFF
>TRBJ1-2|few|NA|TRBV28
TGTGCCAGCAGTCCCAGACCGATATATGGCTACACCTTC
CASSPRPIYGYTF
>TRBJ2-5|few|TRBD2|TRBV20-1
TGCAGTGCATTCGGACTAGCAAAAGAGACCCAGTACTTC
CSAFGLAKETQYF
>TRBJ1-2|few|NA|TRBV28
TGTGCCAGCAGTCCGGCTATAGGCGGTGGCTACACCTTC
CASSPAIGGGYTF
>TRBJ1-3|few|TRBD1|TRBV12-3/TRBV12-4
TGTGCCAGCAGTCCACAGGGGGCTTCGGGAAACACCATATATTTT
CASSPQGASGNTIYF
>TRBJ2-1|few|TRBD2|TRBV20-1
TGCAGTGCTAGAGCCCCGTCTAGCGGGAGGGCGAGTGAGCAGTTCTTC
CSARAPSSGRASEQFF
>TRBJ2-6|many|NA|TRBV28
TGTGCCAGCAGTTCCTCCTTTTTCTCTGGGGCCAACGTCCTGACTTTC
CASSSSFFSGANVLTF
>TRBJ2-5|few|NA|TRBV21-1
TGTGCCAGCAGCAAGGGGAGGGGCCCCAGCGGGAATCGAGAGACCCAGTACTTC
CASSKGRGPSGNRETQYF
>TRBJ2-3|NA|NA|TRBV4-2
TGTGCCAGCAGCCAAGAGAGGGTAGTAATTGCCGCGGATACGCAGTATTTT
CASSQERVVIAADTQYF
>TRBJ2-7|NA|NA|TRBV2
TGTGCCAGCAGTGAAGGGTCGGCATCTTACTACGAGCAGTACTTC
CASSEGSASYYEQYF
>TRBJ1-1|once|NA|TRBV5-5
TGTGCCAGCAGCCAGGTATCGCAGGGATCCACTGAAGCTTTCTTT
CASSQVSQGSTEAFF
>TRBJ2-1|NA|NA|TRBV28
TGTGCCAGCAGTTTACTCCCCCCTAAATACAATGAGCAGTTCTTC
CASSLLPPKYNEQFF
>TRBJ2-1|NA|TRBD2|TRBV18
TGTGCCAGCTCACCCCTCGGCGGGACTAACTCCTACAATGAGCAGTTCTTC
CASSPLGGTNSYNEQFF
>TRBJ1-2|few|NA|TRBV29-1
TGCAGCGTTGACGTGGGGAATAACTATGGCTACACCTTC
CSVDVGNNYGYTF
>TRBJ2-7|many|NA|TRBV7-2
TGTGCCAGCAGCTTAATCCACGGCTCCTACGAGCAGTACTTC
CASSLIHGSYEQYF
>TRBJ1-1|NA|NA|TRBV21-1
TGTGCCAGCAGGACGAAGATGAACACTGAAGCTTTCTTT
CASRTKMNTEAFF
>TRBJ2-7|few|TRBD2|TRBV27
TGTGCCAGTTCCCGGACTAGCGGGAGGACCTACGAGCAGTACTTC
CASSRTSGRTYEQYF
>TRBJ2-5|NA|TRBD2|TRBV6-5
TGTGCCAGCAGTTACTCGAACTATCCGGGAGGAGGGGAGACCCAGTACTTC
CASSYSNYPGGGETQYF
>TRBJ1-5|few|NA|TRBV7-2
TGTGCCAGCAGCTTAGAGACAGGCCGCATCAATCAGCCCCAGCATTTT
CASSLETGRINQPQHF
>TRBJ1-2|NA|NA|TRBV14
TGTGCCAGCAGCCAAGTGGGACTCGGGACGGACGGCTACACCTTC
CASSQVGLGTDGYTF
>TRBJ1-1|few|NA|TRBV12-3/TRBV12-4
TGTGCCAGCAGTTCCGGGGGGACGAACACTGAAGCTTTCTTT
CASSSGGTNTEAFF
>TRBJ2-3|few|TRBD2|TRBV12-3/TRBV12-4
TGTGCCAGCAGTTCTCCGAAGGGGCGACTAGCGGGAGGGCCAACAGATACGCAGTATTTT
CASSSPKGRLAGGPTDTQYF
>TRBJ1-4|NA|NA|TRBV25-1
TGTGCCAGCAGCCAAGACAGCGGGAGAGGAAAACTGTTTTTT
CASSQDSGRGKLFF